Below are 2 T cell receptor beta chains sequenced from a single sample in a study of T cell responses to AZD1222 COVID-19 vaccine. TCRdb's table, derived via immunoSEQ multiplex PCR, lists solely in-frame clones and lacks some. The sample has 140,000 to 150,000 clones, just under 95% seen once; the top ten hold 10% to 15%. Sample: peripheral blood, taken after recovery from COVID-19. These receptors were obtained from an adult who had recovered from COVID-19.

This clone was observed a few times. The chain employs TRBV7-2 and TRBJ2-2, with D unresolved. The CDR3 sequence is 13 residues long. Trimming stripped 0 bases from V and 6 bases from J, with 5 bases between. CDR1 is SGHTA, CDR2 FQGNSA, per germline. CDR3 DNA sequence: TGTGCCAGCAGCTTAGCTAGGGCCGGGGAGCTGTTTTTT. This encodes CASSLARAGELFF.

The CDR3 bases are TGTGCAATTCTCCGGAGAGACACCGGGGAGCTGTTTTTT. It yields the protein CAILRRDTGELFF. The genes are TRBV7-7 and TRBJ2-2; no definite D call. From germline, CDR1 is SSHAT and CDR2 FNYEAQ (reference sequence). This CDR3 comprises 13 residues.